This T cell receptor (beta chain) was recovered during a study of T-cell memory formation after mild COVID-19. Broader study findings: Pre-infection memory harbored some responding clones, suggesting cross-reactive memory joined.

TCRdb re-derived calls from the 5' RACE reads in MiXCR, one entry per CDR3 protein. The sample holds hundreds of thousands of distinct CDR3 sequences, over 25% seen once. This clonotype was counted a few times. Its antigen is not identified. The receptor was derived from an adult woman who had mild COVID-19 (a few samples of this study predate the infection). Cell type and time point are not known. The sample comprised PBMCs or a T cell subset sorted from them (not recorded which).

The CDR3 nucleotides are TGCGCCAGCAGCCAAGTCAGGACCGACCCCACAGATACGCAGTATTTT. Its protein product is CASSQVRTDPTDTQYF. The V gene is TRBV4-1, the J gene TRBJ2-3; D uncertain. Germline CDR1 MGHRA, CDR2 YSYEKL. The V end lost 1 base, the J end lost 2 bases, and 13 bases lay between the germline ends. This CDR3 region has 16 residues.